A single sample gave rise to the 5 T cell receptor beta chains below, sequenced in a study of cytomegalovirus exposure and HLA in healthy donors. 13 Jbeta primers and 60 Vbeta primers were used for the PCR. Libraries were prepared by immunoSEQ multiplex PCR; TCRdb keeps only in-frame clonotypes and omits some of them. Among about 120,000 clones listed, 50% to 75% were seen once. Material: PBMCs. These receptors all come from a woman aged 35 to 49 in good health and CMV-seropositive.

V gene TRBV6-6 combines with J gene TRBJ2-1; no firm D call. V was cut by 5 bases and J by 7 bases, with 6 bases left in between. The germline V gene encodes CDR1 MNHNY and CDR2 SVGAGI (reference sequence). CDR3 length: 11 residues. The CDR3 region is CASSPENEQFF. The CDR3 DNA reads as TGTGCCAGCAGTCCCGAGAATGAGCAGTTCTTC.

The gene calls are TRBV6-1 and TRBJ2-2; TRBD1 might be the D (5 bases). In germline, CDR1 is MNHNS, CDR2 SASEGT. The CDR3 sequence is 15 residues long. Trimming shortened V by 7 bases and J by 8 bases, and 20 bases separated the two germline ends. The CDR3 DNA sequence: TGTGCCAGCAAGGGGTGGCAGGGTAATTTGGGGGAGCTGTTTTTT. This translates into CASKGWQGNLGELFF.

This clone was observed a handful of times. This chain joins TRBV29-1 and TRBJ2-4, with TRBD1 matching 7 bases. The CDR3 runs 14 residues. Germline-derived CDR1 and CDR2 are SQVTM and ANQGSEA. V was clipped by 4 bases and J by 5 bases; unmatched bases: 8. In nucleotides, the CDR3 is TGCAGCGTTGGAGACAGGGTGGGCGAAAACATTCAGTACTTC. Amino acids: CSVGDRVGENIQYF. Full variable domain (rest looked up from reference TRBV29-1 and TRBJ2-4): SAVISQKPSRDICQRGTSLTIQCQVDSQVTMMFWYRQQPGQSLTLIATANQGSEATYESGFVIDKFPISRPNLTFSTLTVSNMSPEDSSIYLCSVGDRVGENIQYFGAGTRLSVL.

The J gene is TRBJ2-6, the V gene TRBV19, with 9 bases matching TRBD1. The CDR3 consists of 14 residues. Germline V gene sequence: CDR1 LNHDA, CDR2 SQIVND (reference sequence). With 5 bases clipped from V and 13 bases from J, the junction kept 9 bases outside the gene matches. The CDR3 loop is CASSSIQGAQVLTF. Here the CDR3 DNA reads TGTGCCAGTAGTTCAATACAGGGGGCGCAGGTCCTGACTTTC.

As regards this clone: Compared with germline, one end of the junction differs, possibly owing to a read error. The chain uses TRBV2 and TRBJ1-2; D unclear. Germline-derived CDR1 and CDR2 are SNHLY and FYNNEI. The CDR3 is 11 residues long. DNA for the CDR3: TGTGCCAGCAGACCTAGCAGTGGCTACCCCTTC. As protein: CASRPSSGYPF.